The next 14 T cell receptor beta chains were all read from a single sample in a study of blood T cell repertoires in COVID-19. Sequenced by immunoSEQ multiplex PCR; TCRdb stores in-frame clones only, minus some. The table shows about 120,000 clones, with 85% to 90% occurring only once. The specimen was peripheral blood. The receptors derive from a woman aged 60-70 years with COVID-19, enrolled during active disease.

The CDR3 loop reads CASSEMGAWEQFF. The CDR3 DNA reads as TGTGCCAGCAGTGAAATGGGGGCCTGGGAGCAGTTCTTC. This rearrangement joins TRBV2 to TRBJ2-1; weak D call: TRBD1 (6 bases). Germline V gene lookup returns CDR1 SNHLY and CDR2 FYNNEI. The V gene lost 2 bases and the J gene lost 10 bases, with 12 bases spanning the gap. This CDR3 has 13 residues.

The chain has TRBV11-3 and TRBJ1-1, with D maybe TRBD1 (6 bases). Germline V gene data show CDR1 as SGHNT and CDR2 as YENEEA. V was pared by 5 bases and J by 5 bases, with 15 bases between. This CDR3 contains 14 residues. The CDR3 sequence is CASSPGGGRTEAFF. For the CDR3, the DNA is TGTGCCAGCAGCCCTGGGGGGGGCCGGACTGAAGCTTTCTTT.

The chain links TRBV7-2 to TRBJ1-2; D unclear. The germline V and J ends were trimmed by 1 base and 2 bases, with 8 bases remaining between them. Germline V gives CDR1 SGHTA, CDR2 FQGNSA. The CDR3 runs 14 residues. The CDR3 coding sequence is TGTGCCAGCAGCTTAGAGAGTTTGAACTATGGCTACACCTTC. Its translation: CASSLESLNYGYTF.

This chain uses TRBV27 with TRBJ1-2; a weak D match, TRBD1 (5 bases). V was trimmed by 2 bases and J by 3 bases, leaving 16 bases between them. The CDR3 consists of 16 residues. Germline V CDR1 and CDR2: MNHEY, SMNVEV (reference sequence). The DNA for the CDR3 is TGTGCCAGCAGTTTACGTCAGTTCCCGGGGGACTATGGCTACACCTTC. Its translation: CASSLRQFPGDYGYTF.

About this clone: Germline is not matched at one junction end, which may reflect a read error. V usage is TRBV27 and J usage is TRBJ2-7, with TRBD2 as a possible D gene (7 bases). CDR1 MNHEY and CDR2 SMNVEV come from the germline V gene (reference sequence). This CDR3 is 14 amino acids long. CDR3 sequence reads: CASSLGGPSFEQYF. Written as DNA, the CDR3 is TGTGCCAGCAGTTTGGGGGGGCCTTCCTTCGAGCAGTACTTC.

The rearrangement uses TRBV11-2 and TRBJ2-7; possibly TRBD1 for D (6 bases). V was pared by 4 bases and J by 7 bases, with 17 bases between. The CDR3 is made up of 14 amino acids. Germline V CDR1 and CDR2: SGHAT, FQNNGV. The CDR3 spells CASSSRQGPGEQYF. CDR3 coding DNA: TGTGCCAGCAGCTCCCGGCAGGGGCCGGGAGAGCAGTACTTC.

CDR3 in amino acids: CASSFREGGSYEQYF. The CDR3 region has the DNA TGTGCCAGCAGTTTTCGGGAAGGGGGCTCCTACGAGCAGTACTTC. The rearrangement links TRBV27 to TRBJ2-7; tentatively, D is TRBD1 (6 bases). This CDR3 spans 15 amino acids. Trimming pared 3 bases from V and 0 bases from J, leaving 12 bases between. Germline assignment: CDR1 MNHEY and CDR2 SMNVEV (reference sequence).

The V call is TRBV11-2, the J call TRBJ1-2; D possibly corresponds to TRBD1 (5 bases). CDR3 length: 14 residues. Germline V gene sequence: CDR1 SGHAT, CDR2 FQNNGV. The V end was cut by 3 bases, the J end by 4 bases, with 12 bases between. CDR3 DNA sequence: TGTGCCAGCAGCTTTACAGGTCGTGGCTATGGCTACACCTTC. Residues: CASSFTGRGYGYTF.

The genes are TRBV10-3 and TRBJ2-1; TRBD2 is a possible D gene (5 bases). V gave up 0 bases and J gave up 3 bases, with 15 bases separating them. Per the germline V gene, CDR1 is ENHRY and CDR2 is SYGVKD. The CDR3 totals 17 residues. The CDR3 DNA reads TGTGCCATCAGTGAGTCGAGGTTCCAGCGGAGCTACAATGAGCAGTTCTTC. The encoded protein is CAISESRFQRSYNEQFF.

V gene TRBV19 combines with J gene TRBJ2-7; D possibly corresponds to TRBD1 (6 bases). The length of the CDR3 is 13 residues. V shed 2 bases and J shed 6 bases, with 11 bases lying between them. Germline V CDR1 and CDR2: LNHDA, SQIVND (reference sequence). In DNA, the CDR3 is TGTGCCAGTAGTATACAGGGGATGGGCGAGCAGTACTTC. Residues: CASSIQGMGEQYF.

V is TRBV3-1 (or the pseudogene TRBV3-2) and J is TRBJ2-2; 7 positions match TRBD1. The CDR3 spans 14 residues. CDR1 LGHDT and CDR2 YNNKEL come from the germline V gene (reference sequence). The ends lost 4 bases at V and 3 bases at J; junction bases unmatched: 2. The CDR3 reads CASSPGTDTGELFF. Here the CDR3 DNA reads TGTGCCAGCAGCCCCGGGACAGACACCGGGGAGCTGTTTTTT.

The rearrangement uses TRBV15 and TRBJ1-2; D is unclear. The CDR3 consists of 13 residues. Germline V gene lookup returns CDR1 LNHNV and CDR2 YYDKDF (reference sequence). The V and J ends lost 0 bases and 3 bases respectively, with 5 bases between them. The CDR3 is CATSRETDYGYTF. DNA of the CDR3: TGTGCCACCAGCAGAGAAACGGACTATGGCTACACCTTC. The entire variable domain, with the rest obtained from reference TRBV15 and TRBJ1-2, is as follows: DAMVIQNPRYQVTQFGKPVTLSCSQTLNHNVMYWYQQKSSQAPKLLFHYYDKDFNNEADTPDNFQSRRPNTSFCFLDIRSPGLGDTAMYLCATSRETDYGYTFGSGTRLTVV.

The chain recombines TRBV7-9 with TRBJ2-5, with 9 bases that match TRBD2. This CDR3 has 16 amino acids. V lost 5 bases and J lost 1; bases outside the gene matches: 8. Germline loops: CDR1 SEHNR, CDR2 FQNEAQ (reference sequence). This CDR3 reads CASSPHRAGGQETQYF. The CDR3, as DNA: TGTGCCAGCAGCCCCCATCGAGCGGGGGGCCAAGAGACCCAGTACTTC.

This chain uses TRBV19 with TRBJ2-1; D remains ambiguous. Trimming pared 1 base from V and 8 bases from J, leaving 12 bases between. Per germline, CDR1 LNHDA and CDR2 SQIVND (reference sequence). This CDR3 spans 14 amino acids. CDR3 amino acids: CASSIGNLGHEQFF. DNA of the CDR3: TGTGCCAGTAGTATAGGGAATCTTGGGCATGAGCAGTTCTTC.